This T cell receptor (beta chain) was documented in a study of T cells in narcolepsy. This CDR3 is built from 14 residues. V was pared by 3 bases and J by 6 bases, with 12 bases between. In germline, CDR1 is LNHNV, CDR2 YYDKDF (reference sequence). To note about this clone: Its antigen is as yet unknown.

Generated by immunoSEQ multiplex PCR, the TCRdb table keeps only in-frame clones and is missing some. The sample gives fewer than 40,000 clones, more than 65% of which show up once; 2% to 2.5% is in the top ten. Regarding the study as a whole: In some patient and control memory CD4+ samples, autoreactive clones were absent.

The receptor was isolated from a human donor in good health. V gene TRBV15 combines with J gene TRBJ1-5; D is unclear. Sequenced sample: memory (CD45RA-) CD4+ T cells from blood. The CDR3 protein is CATSSEKYSQPQHF. The DNA for the CDR3 is TGTGCCACCAGCAGTGAGAAATACAGTCAGCCCCAGCATTTT.